The source of this T cell receptor beta chain is a study of regulatory dendritic cells for organ transplantation. TCRdb's table, derived via immunoSEQ multiplex PCR, lists solely in-frame clones and lacks some. The table includes several thousand clones, 60% to 70% detected once. Comments on this clone: What it binds is unknown.

The germline V gene has CDR1 SEHNR and CDR2 FQNEAQ (reference sequence). CDR3 size: 16 residues. The J segment lost 5 bases and the V segment lost 1 base, leaving 5 bases of the junction unmatched. Allogeneic regulatory or mature dendritic cells were co-cultured for 5 days with CFSE-labeled sorted T cells at 1:10. The rearrangement links TRBV7-9 to TRBJ2-5; 12 bases fit TRBD1. Sequencing was performed on memory CD4+ T cells from blood cultured with dendritic cells. This sample's subset: CD45RO+ memory T cells. The receptor's source is a human donor in good health. CDR3 nucleotides: TGTGCCAGCAGCTTAGGGGACAGGGGGCGCAGCGAGACCCAGTACTTC. Protein sequence: CASSLGDRGRSETQYF.